The 4 T cell receptor beta chains given below trace back to one sample, sequenced in a study of cytomegalovirus exposure and HLA in healthy donors. The PCR contained 60 Vbeta and 13 Jbeta primers. Assay used: immunoSEQ multiplex PCR; TCRdb lists only in-frame clones, some missing. The sample includes 37,000 or so clones, roughly 81% of them seen just once. Input material: PBMCs. The receptors were sampled from a middle-aged woman in good health and CMV-seronegative.

The rearrangement uses TRBV11-2 and TRBJ1-3; D unresolved. This CDR3 is built from 15 residues. The V and J ends lost 8 bases and 0 bases respectively, with 14 bases between them. Germline values: CDR1 SGHAT, CDR2 FQNNGV. The CDR3 region has the DNA TGTGCCAGCTCGAGTATTCCTTACTCTGGAAACACCATATATTTT. Translated: CASSSIPYSGNTIYF.

The J gene is TRBJ2-3, the V gene TRBV18, with 8 bases identical to TRBD1. The V gene's germline CDR1 is KGHSH and CDR2 LQKENI. J gave up 3 bases and V 2 bases, and 4 bases lay outside the gene matches. The CDR3 runs to 15 residues. The CDR3 is CASSPTRQGTDTQYF. The DNA for the CDR3 is TGTGCCAGCTCACCAACCCGACAGGGGACAGATACGCAGTATTTT.

V gene TRBV5-1 combines with J gene TRBJ2-7, with a possible D match to TRBD1 (5 bases). Germline V gene sequence: CDR1 SGHRS, CDR2 YFSETQ. The CDR3 is made up of 14 amino acids. The V and J ends lost 0 bases and 7 bases respectively, with 14 bases between them. CDR3 nucleotide sequence: TGCGCCAGCAGCTTGGATCCAGGGTTCGGTGAGCAGTACGTC. Protein: CASSLDPGFGEQYV.

The chain joins TRBV5-1 to TRBJ2-7, with TRBD1 identical over 10 bases. The CDR3 sequence is 14 residues long. Germline CDR1 SGHRS, CDR2 YFSETQ. V was clipped by 4 bases and J by 2 bases; unmatched bases: 3. Written as DNA, the CDR3 is TGCGCCAGCAGCCCCGGGACAGGGGCCTACGAGCAGTACTTC. It yields the protein CASSPGTGAYEQYF.